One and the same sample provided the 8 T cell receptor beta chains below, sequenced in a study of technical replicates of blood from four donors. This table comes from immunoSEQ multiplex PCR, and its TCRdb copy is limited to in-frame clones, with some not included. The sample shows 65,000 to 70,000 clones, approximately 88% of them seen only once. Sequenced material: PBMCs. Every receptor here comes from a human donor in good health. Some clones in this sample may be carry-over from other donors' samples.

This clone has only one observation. The CDR3 loop reads CASSSERGQNTEAFF. CDR3 nucleotide sequence: TGTGCCAGCAGCTCGGAAAGGGGGCAGAACACTGAAGCTTTCTTT. The chain joins TRBV13 to TRBJ1-1; 7 bases agree with TRBD1. Germline CDR1 reads PRHDT; CDR2 reads FYEKMQ (reference sequence). CDR3 length: 15 residues. The J segment lost 1 base and the V segment lost 4 bases, leaving 6 bases of the junction unmatched.

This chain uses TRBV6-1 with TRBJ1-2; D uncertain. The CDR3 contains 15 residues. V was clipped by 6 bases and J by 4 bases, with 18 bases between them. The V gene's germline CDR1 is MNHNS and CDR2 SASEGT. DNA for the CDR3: TGTGCCAGCAGCGCCGACACTTCCCCCTTCTATGGCTACACCTTC. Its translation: CASSADTSPFYGYTF.

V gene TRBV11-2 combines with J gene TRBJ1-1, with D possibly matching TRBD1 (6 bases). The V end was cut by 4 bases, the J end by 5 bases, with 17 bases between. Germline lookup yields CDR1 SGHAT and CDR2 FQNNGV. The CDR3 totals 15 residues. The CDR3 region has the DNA TGTGCCAGCAGCTCATGGACACAGGGTCGGACTGAAGCTTTCTTT. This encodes CASSSWTQGRTEAFF.

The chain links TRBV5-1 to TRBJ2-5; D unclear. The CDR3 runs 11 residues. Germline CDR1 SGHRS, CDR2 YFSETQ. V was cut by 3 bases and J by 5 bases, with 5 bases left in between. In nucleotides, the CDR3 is TGCGCCAGCAGCTCCCCGGAGACCCAGTACTTC. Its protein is CASSSPETQYF.

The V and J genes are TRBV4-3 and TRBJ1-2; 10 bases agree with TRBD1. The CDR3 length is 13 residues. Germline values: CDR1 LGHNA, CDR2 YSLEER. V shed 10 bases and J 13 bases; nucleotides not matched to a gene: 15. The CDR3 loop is CANSPGQGPLVTF. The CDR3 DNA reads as TGCGCCAACAGTCCGGGACAGGGGCCCCTGGTCACCTTC.

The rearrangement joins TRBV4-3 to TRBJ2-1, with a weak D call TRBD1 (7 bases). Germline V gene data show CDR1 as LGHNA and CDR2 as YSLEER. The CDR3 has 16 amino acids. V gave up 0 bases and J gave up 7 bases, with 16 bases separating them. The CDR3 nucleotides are TGCGCCAGCAGCCAAGACGGGGGCAGGGGGTCTAATGAGCAGTTCTTC. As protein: CASSQDGGRGSNEQFF.

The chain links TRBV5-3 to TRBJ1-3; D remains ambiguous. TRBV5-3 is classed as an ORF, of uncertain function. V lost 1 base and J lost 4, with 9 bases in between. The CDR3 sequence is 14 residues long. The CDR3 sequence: CARSLSPRGNTIYF. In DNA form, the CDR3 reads TGTGCCAGAAGCTTGTCTCCGCGGGGAAACACCATATATTTT.

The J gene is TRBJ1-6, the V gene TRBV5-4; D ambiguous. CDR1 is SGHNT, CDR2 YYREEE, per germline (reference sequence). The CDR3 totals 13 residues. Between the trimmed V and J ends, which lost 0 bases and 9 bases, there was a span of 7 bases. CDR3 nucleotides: TGTGCCAGCAGCTTGGATCCGGGTTCACCCCTCCACTTT. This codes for CASSLDPGSPLHF.